This passage covers 27 T cell receptor beta chains from one sample sequenced in a study of shared clonotypes between healthy human individuals (dated by TCRdb to about 2020). Libraries were made using the immunoSEQ multiplex PCR assay. Here the immuneACCESS table is served through TCRdb, limited to in-frame sequences with V and J called. Missing clones are a known gap in these copies; in checked studies unresolved V genes cover under half, and the rest lacks a known reason. The sample table shows over a million clones, and around 78% are seen once. The top ten hold around 0.61% of the sample. The sequenced material came from memory CD4+ T cells from PBMCs. The cell subset or site label for this specimen denotes: CD45RA-negative fraction. These receptors came from a man aged 18 to 35 in good health. Some clones in this sample may be carry-over from other donors' samples.

This clone appeared a few times. The chain employs TRBV19 and TRBJ1-5; no firm D call. Germline CDR1 is LNHDA and CDR2 is SQIVND (reference sequence). The CDR3 covers 11 residues. The V end lost 11 bases, the J end lost 6 bases, and 11 bases lay between the germline ends. As DNA, the CDR3 is TGTGCCTGCGGGGTTGTTCAGCCCCAGCATTTT. It is translated as CACGVVQPQHF.

The chain joins TRBV6-5 to TRBJ1-2; no definite D call. The CDR3 is 14 residues long. Germline CDR1 is MNHEY and CDR2 is SVGAGI. The ends were cut back, 0 bases at V and 1 base at J, with 6 bases in the middle. The CDR3 loop reads CASSYSRYNYGYTF. CDR3 bases: TGTGCCAGCAGTTACTCGCGTTATAACTATGGCTACACCTTC.

The chain has TRBV28 and TRBJ1-4, with 10 bases that match TRBD1. CDR1 MDHEN and CDR2 SYDVKM come from the germline V gene. Germline trimming cut 4 bases from V and 13 bases from J; bases unmatched to any gene: 3. This CDR3 spans 12 amino acids. CDR3 sequence: CASSSTGGGLFF. CDR3 bases: TGTGCCAGCAGTTCGACAGGGGGCGGACTGTTTTTT.

In regard to this clone: Additional DNA sequences in this sample encode the identical CDR3. This chain joins TRBV7-2 and TRBJ1-4; D call uncertain. The germline CDR1 and CDR2 sequences are SGHTA and FQGNSA. The V and J ends lost 6 bases and 0 bases respectively, with 5 bases between them. This CDR3 is 13 amino acids long. The CDR3: CASSRATNEKLFF. CDR3 DNA sequence: TGTGCCAGCAGTCGCGCAACTAATGAAAAACTGTTTTTT.

This chain connects TRBV18 to TRBJ2-2; D remains unclear. The CDR3 is 13 amino acids. Germline V CDR1 and CDR2: KGHSH, LQKENI. The V end lost 3 bases, the J end lost 13 bases, and 15 bases lay between the germline ends. The CDR3 is CASSPSPGWGLFF. The CDR3 DNA is TGTGCCAGCTCACCTTCTCCGGGCTGGGGGCTGTTTTTT.

The genes are TRBV7-3 and TRBJ2-3; 12 nucleotides agree with TRBD2. Per the germline V gene, CDR1 is SGHTA and CDR2 is FQGTGA. The CDR3 spans 17 residues. Unmatched junction bases numbered 9, after V lost 4 bases and J lost 4 bases. CDR3 sequence reads: CASSSNPSGRAADTQYF. CDR3 coding DNA: TGTGCCAGCAGCTCGAACCCTAGCGGGAGGGCGGCAGATACGCAGTATTTT.

CDR3 protein: CASSRDEGARQPTQYF. For the CDR3, the DNA is TGTGCCAGCAGTCGGGACGAGGGGGCTCGTCAGCCTACGCAGTATTTT. The J gene is TRBJ2-3, the V gene TRBV27, with TRBD1 identical over 7 bases. This CDR3 region has 16 residues. CDR1 and CDR2 (germline): MNHEY, SMNVEV (reference sequence). Germline trimming cut 5 bases from V and 8 bases from J; bases unmatched to any gene: 16.

This clone came up a few times. This chain connects TRBV5-4 to TRBJ2-2, with 7 bases that match TRBD1. Per germline, CDR1 SGHNT and CDR2 YYREEE (reference sequence). The V gene end was trimmed by 4 bases and the J gene end by 5 bases; junction bases not matched to a gene: 14. The CDR3 covers 17 residues. The CDR3 DNA reads TGTGCCAGCAGCCGGGTCGCAGGGGGAGCAGGGACCGGGGAGCTGTTTTTT. Its protein product is CASSRVAGGAGTGELFF. The complete variable domain, with remaining parts taken from reference TRBV5-4 and TRBJ2-2, reads ETGVTQSPTHLIKTRGQQVTLRCSSQSGHNTVSWYQQALGQGPQFIFQYYREEENGRGNFPPRFSGLQFPNYSSELNVNALELDDSALYLCASSRVAGGAGTGELFFGEGSRLTVL.

The CDR3 nucleotides are TGCGCCAGCAGCTTCCCGGGACAGGGGGCATACGAGCAGTACTTC. This sequence encodes CASSFPGQGAYEQYF. The rearrangement joins TRBV10-2 to TRBJ2-7; 12 positions agree with TRBD1. Losses at the gene ends were 6 bases for V and 4 bases for J; bases not matched to a gene: 7. Germline V gene data show CDR1 as WSHSY and CDR2 as SAAADI. The CDR3 contains 15 residues.

The chain employs TRBV7-2 and TRBJ2-1; D gene uncertain. Germline lookup yields CDR1 SGHTA and CDR2 FQGNSA. CDR3 length: 12 residues. Trimming cost V 3 bases and J 14 bases, with 14 bases left between them. The CDR3 sequence is CASSFPRARKFF. The CDR3 nucleotides read TGTGCCAGCAGCTTCCCTCGAGCTAGAAAGTTCTTC. The whole variable domain, filled in from reference TRBV7-2 and TRBJ2-1, reads GAGVSQSPSNKVTEKGKDVELRCDPISGHTALYWYRQSLGQGLEFLIYFQGNSAPDKSGLPSDRFSAERTGGSVSTLTIQRTQQEDSAVYLCASSFPRARKFFGPGTRLTVL.

DNA for the CDR3: TGTGCCAGCAGCCTGCCCGGGACCCGCTCTGGGGCCAACGTCCTGACTTTC. Its translation is CASSLPGTRSGANVLTF. The chain employs TRBV5-6 and TRBJ2-6; tentatively, D is TRBD1 or TRBD2 (5 bases each). The CDR3 sequence is 17 residues long. Per germline, CDR1 SGHDT and CDR2 YYEEEE. V shed 4 bases and J shed 0 bases, with 14 bases lying between them.

V and J are TRBV6-6 and TRBJ2-7, with D perhaps matching TRBD1 or TRBD2 (5 bases each). This CDR3 contains 16 residues. CDR1 MNHNY and CDR2 SVGAGI come from the germline V gene (reference sequence). V lost 2 bases to trimming and J lost 2 bases, with 16 bases between them. The CDR3 sequence: CASSYAGYGDPYEQYF. Written as DNA, the CDR3 is TGTGCCAGCAGTTACGCGGGCTACGGGGACCCCTACGAGCAGTACTTC.

In this sample, this clone turned up a few times. The chain is built from TRBV10-3 and TRBJ2-7, with D possibly matching TRBD2 (6 bases). Germline V CDR1 and CDR2: ENHRY, SYGVKD. V dropped 10 bases and J dropped 0 bases, with 16 bases sitting between them. This CDR3 comprises 14 residues. The CDR3 nucleotides are TGTGCCACCCGGGGTAGCGGACCCTCCTACGAGCAGTACTTC. Its protein is CATRGSGPSYEQYF.

This clone is a singleton in its sample. The chain uses TRBV27 and TRBJ2-2; perhaps TRBD2 as D (6 bases). Germline CDR1 is MNHEY and CDR2 is SMNVEV (reference sequence). Trimming shortened V by 6 bases and J by 12 bases, and 14 bases separated the two germline ends. The length of the CDR3 is 12 residues. The CDR3 region is CASSYPGGKLFF. The CDR3 coding sequence is TGTGCCAGCAGCTACCCTGGGGGGAAGCTGTTTTTT.

The J gene is TRBJ2-7, the V gene TRBV30, with 13 nucleotides matching TRBD2. This CDR3 comprises 16 residues. Germline trimming cut 2 bases from V and 5 bases from J; bases unmatched to any gene: 9. Germline V lookup: CDR1 GTSNPN, CDR2 SVGIG (reference sequence). The CDR3 reads CAWSLGLAGTRNEQYF. CDR3 nucleotide sequence: TGTGCCTGGAGTTTGGGACTAGCGGGGACGCGGAACGAGCAGTACTTC.

CDR3 in DNA: TGCAGCGTTGAGGGTAGCGGGAGGGTACCTACGCAGTATTTT. Protein product: CSVEGSGRVPTQYF. The gene calls are TRBV29-1 and TRBJ2-3, with TRBD2 matching 11 bases. The V and J ends lost 3 bases and 8 bases, in that order; junction bases with no gene match: 7. Germline V gene sequence: CDR1 SQVTM, CDR2 ANQGSEA. CDR3 length: 14 residues.

The chain recombines TRBV7-2 with TRBJ1-5; 9 bases agree with TRBD1. This CDR3 region has 14 residues. CDR1 is SGHTA and CDR2 is FQGNSA in the germline V gene. The junction had 4 bases not matched to a gene; V was cut back by 0 bases and J by 10 bases. The CDR3 sequence: CASSLAGTGSPQHF. The CDR3 nucleotides are TGTGCCAGCAGCTTAGCCGGGACAGGGTCCCCCCAGCATTTT.

This rearrangement joins TRBV10-3 to TRBJ2-7; tentatively, D is TRBD1 (5 bases). Trimming took 8 bases from V and 2 from J, leaving 13 bases between them. The CDR3 is 13 residues long. Germline-derived CDR1 and CDR2 are ENHRY and SYGVKD. DNA for the CDR3: TGTGCCATCCTAAGGGGTCCCACCTACGAGCAGTACTTC. Its protein product is CAILRGPTYEQYF.

For this clone: A much larger clone differs from this one at a single base, so this may be a read error. V gene TRBV20-1 combines with J gene TRBJ2-5; no definite D call. The V and J ends lost 7 bases and 5 bases respectively, with 11 bases between them. Germline CDR1 and CDR2: DFQATT and SNEGSKA (reference sequence). CDR3 length: 11 residues. CDR3 coding DNA: TGCAGTGAAGGGCTGAGGGAGACCCAGTACTTC. This translates into CSEGLRETQYF.

This clone was detected a few times. The chain uses TRBV29-1 and TRBJ2-5; D may be TRBD2 (7 bases). Germline CDR1 reads SQVTM; CDR2 reads ANQGSEA. The CDR3 length is 11 residues. The germline V and J ends were trimmed by 6 bases and 5 bases, with 10 bases remaining between them. CDR3 region: CSVGRGETQYF. In DNA form, the CDR3 reads TGCAGCGTAGGGAGGGGGGAGACCCAGTACTTC.

The CDR3 nucleotides are TGTGCCAGCAGCGACAGTCATGGCAACTATGGCTACACCTTC. Residues: CASSDSHGNYGYTF. V usage is TRBV11-2 and J usage is TRBJ1-2; TRBD1 might be the D (5 bases). The CDR3 sequence is 14 residues long. Trimming cost V 5 bases and J 2 bases, with 12 bases left between them. CDR1 SGHAT and CDR2 FQNNGV come from the germline V gene.

The CDR3 reads CASSLSVQGSRYGYTF. The CDR3 DNA sequence: TGTGCCAGCAGTTTATCGGTCCAGGGGTCACGGTATGGCTACACCTTC. The chain couples TRBV28 to TRBJ1-2, with D possibly matching TRBD1 (6 bases). CDR1 and CDR2 from the germline V gene are MDHEN and SYDVKM. V lost 1 base, J lost 5 bases, and 17 bases lay in between. The CDR3 runs 16 residues.

This rearrangement joins TRBV23-1 to TRBJ1-3; 10 positions agree with TRBD1. TRBV23-1 has ORF status, its function being uncertain. V shed 6 bases and J 8 bases; nucleotides not matched to a gene: 7. This CDR3 contains 14 residues. The CDR3 sequence is CASRIRTGGHTIYF. For the CDR3, the DNA is TGCGCCAGCAGGATAAGGACAGGGGGACACACCATATATTTT.

The rearrangement links TRBV4-2 to TRBJ1-2; D possibly corresponds to TRBD1 (5 bases). The V gene lost 0 bases and the J gene lost 5 bases, with 25 bases spanning the gap. This CDR3 spans 19 amino acids. The germline CDR1 and CDR2 sequences are LGHNA and YNFKEQ. The CDR3 loop reads CASSQDLAAGRAPPYGYTF. The CDR3 bases are TGTGCCAGCAGCCAAGATTTGGCGGCAGGGAGGGCCCCGCCTTATGGCTACACCTTC.

This chain joins TRBV15 and TRBJ1-5; D is undetermined. Trimming removed 1 base from V and 6 bases from J, with 10 bases in between. Germline CDR1 reads LNHNV; CDR2 reads YYDKDF (reference sequence). The CDR3 contains 14 residues. As DNA, the CDR3 is TGTGCCACCAGCAGAGTGGAGCGAGTTCAGCCCCAGCATTTT. Protein: CATSRVERVQPQHF. The entire variable domain, with the rest obtained from reference TRBV15 and TRBJ1-5, is as follows: DAMVIQNPRYQVTQFGKPVTLSCSQTLNHNVMYWYQQKSSQAPKLLFHYYDKDFNNEADTPDNFQSRRPNTSFCFLDIRSPGLGDTAMYLCATSRVERVQPQHFGDGTRLSIL.

The chain uses TRBV5-1 and TRBJ1-1, with D tentatively TRBD1 (5 bases). The CDR3 runs 13 residues. Germline values: CDR1 SGHRS, CDR2 YFSETQ. V was trimmed by 7 bases and J by 2 bases, leaving 12 bases between them. CDR3 nucleotides: TGCGCCAGCTCGACAGTCCTTAACACTGAAGCTTTCTTT. The encoded protein is CASSTVLNTEAFF.

The chain employs TRBV27 and TRBJ2-2; no clear D gene. The germline V gene encodes CDR1 MNHEY and CDR2 SMNVEV (reference sequence). V was shortened by 5 bases and J by 6 bases, with 13 bases between the two germline ends. This CDR3 comprises 14 residues. The CDR3 is CASSDLRMAGELFF. The DNA of the CDR3 is TGTGCCAGCAGTGACCTCCGGATGGCCGGGGAGCTGTTTTTT.